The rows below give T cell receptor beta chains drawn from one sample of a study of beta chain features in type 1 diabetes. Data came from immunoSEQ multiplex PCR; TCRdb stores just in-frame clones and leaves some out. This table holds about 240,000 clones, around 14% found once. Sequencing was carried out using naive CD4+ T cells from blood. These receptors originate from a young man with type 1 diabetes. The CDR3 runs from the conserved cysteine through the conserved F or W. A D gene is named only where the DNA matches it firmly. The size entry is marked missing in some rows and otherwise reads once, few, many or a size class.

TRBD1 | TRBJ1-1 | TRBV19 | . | TGTGCCAGTAGTAACTCACTCCCGGGACAGGGGGCTGACACTGAAGCTTTCTTT | CASSNSLPGQGADTEAFF
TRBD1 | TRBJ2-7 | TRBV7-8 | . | TGTGCCAGCAGCTCGACAGGGGCCTACGAGCAGTACTTC | CASSSTGAYEQYF
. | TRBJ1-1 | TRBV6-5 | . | TGTGCCAGCATCGTGAACACTGAAGCTTTCTTT | CASIVNTEAFF
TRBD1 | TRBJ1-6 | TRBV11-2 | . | TGTGCCAGCAGATCCCCGGGACAGAGGGGTTCACCCCTCCACTTT | CASRSPGQRGSPLHF
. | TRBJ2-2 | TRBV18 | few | TGTGCCAGCTCACCACCAGGGAGAACCGGGGAGCTGTTTTTT | CASSPPGRTGELFF
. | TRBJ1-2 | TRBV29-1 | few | TGCAGCGTTACCCAGGGGACAATTACTAACTATGGCTACACCTTC | CSVTQGTITNYGYTF
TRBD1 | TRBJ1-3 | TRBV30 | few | TGTGCCTGGAGTGGGGACAGGGATTCTGGAAACACCATATATTTT | CAWSGDRDSGNTIYF
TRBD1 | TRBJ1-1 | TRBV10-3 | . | TGTGCCATCAGTGGGTCAGGGGGCGAGGGCACTGAAGCTTTCTTT | CAISGSGGEGTEAFF
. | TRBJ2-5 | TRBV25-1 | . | TGTGCCAGCAGTGAATCCGGGGACTTAGGGGAGACCCAGTACTTC | CASSESGDLGETQYF
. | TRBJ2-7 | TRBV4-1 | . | TGCGCCAGCAGCCAAGACAGGGTGGTGTACGAGCAGTACTTC | CASSQDRVVYEQYF
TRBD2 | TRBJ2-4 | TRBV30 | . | TGTGCCTGGAGTGTGGGAGGGGACGGGAAAAACATTCAGTACTTC | CAWSVGGDGKNIQYF
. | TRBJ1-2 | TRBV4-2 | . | TGTGCCAGCAGCCAAGAACAGGTTGGGAACTATGGCTACACCTTC | CASSQEQVGNYGYTF
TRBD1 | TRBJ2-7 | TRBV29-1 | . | TGCAGCGTAGCTCGGGGGACAGGTCAATACGAGCAGTACTTC | CSVARGTGQYEQYF
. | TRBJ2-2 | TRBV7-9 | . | TGTGCCAGCAGCTTGCAGGGGCCGAACACCGGGGAGCTGTTTTTT | CASSLQGPNTGELFF
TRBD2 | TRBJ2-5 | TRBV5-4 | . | TGTGCCAGCAGCTTCCTTAGCGGGAGGGAGGGAGAGACCCAGTACTTC | CASSFLSGREGETQYF
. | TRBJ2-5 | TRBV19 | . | TGTGCCAGTAGTATCGGGATCCAAGAGACCCAGTACTTC | CASSIGIQETQYF
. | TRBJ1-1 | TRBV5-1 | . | TGCGCCAGCAGCTTGGTTGGCAGGGTGGAGGAAGCTTTCTTT | CASSLVGRVEEAFF
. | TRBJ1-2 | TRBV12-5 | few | TGTGCTAGTGGTTTGCCCCCAACTAGCTATGGCTACACCTTC | CASGLPPTSYGYTF
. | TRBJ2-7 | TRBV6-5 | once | TGTGCCAGCAGTTACGACTACCTAGCCTACGAGCAGTACTTC | CASSYDYLAYEQYF
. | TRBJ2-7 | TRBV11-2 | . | TGTGCCAGCACAGTCGAGCAGGGAACCTCCTACGAGCAGTACTTC | CASTVEQGTSYEQYF
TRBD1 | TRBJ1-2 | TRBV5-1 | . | TGCGCCAGCAGCTGGGACAGCTCTAACTATGGCTACACCTTC | CASSWDSSNYGYTF
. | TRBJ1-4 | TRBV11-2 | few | TGTGCCAGCAGCTTAGAAGGGGGAGGGTTCGGTGAAAAACTGTTTTTT | CASSLEGGGFGEKLFF
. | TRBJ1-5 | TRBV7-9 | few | TGTGCCAGCAGCCCAGTTACAGGGAATCAGCCCCAGCATTTT | CASSPVTGNQPQHF
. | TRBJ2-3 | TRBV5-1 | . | TGCGCCAGCAGCTTGATTGTTTCTACAGATACGCAGTATTTT | CASSLIVSTDTQYF
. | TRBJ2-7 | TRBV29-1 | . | TGCAGCGTTGAACAAACAGGGCCTCGGTACGAGCAGTACTTC | CSVEQTGPRYEQYF
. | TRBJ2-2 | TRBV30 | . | TGTGCCCGAAAAGGAGGGAGAGGGACCGGGGAGCTGTTTTTT | CARKGGRGTGELFF
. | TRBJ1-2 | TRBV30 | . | TGTGCCTGGAGTGTACAGACAGGCCCTTATGGCTACACCTTC | CAWSVQTGPYGYTF
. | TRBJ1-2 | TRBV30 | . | TGTGCCTGGAGTGTCTATGATGGCTACACCTTC | CAWSVYDGYTF
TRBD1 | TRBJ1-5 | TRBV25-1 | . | TGTGCCAGCATGGGACAGGGGCATAATCAGCCCCAGCATTTT | CASMGQGHNQPQHF
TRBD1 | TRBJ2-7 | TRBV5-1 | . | TGCGCCAGCAGCCCCGCCGGACAGGGCTACGAGCAGTACTTC | CASSPAGQGYEQYF
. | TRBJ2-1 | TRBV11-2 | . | TGTGCCAGCAGCCCTCTACCTAGCAGCGATGAGCAGTTCTTC | CASSPLPSSDEQFF
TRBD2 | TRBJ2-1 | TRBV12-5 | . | TGTGCTAGTGGTTTGGTACCCGACGGACTAGCGGGAGGTATTGAGCAGTTCTTC | CASGLVPDGLAGGIEQFF
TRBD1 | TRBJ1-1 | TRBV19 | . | TGTGCCAGTAGTATGGACCCCTCCAGGGGGACTGAAGCTTTCTTT | CASSMDPSRGTEAFF
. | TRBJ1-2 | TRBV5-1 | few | TGCGCCAGCAGCTTGATAGCCGAAAACTATGGCTACACCTTC | CASSLIAENYGYTF
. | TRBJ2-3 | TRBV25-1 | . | TGTGCCAGCAGTGATCCAGCGGAAAGCACAGATACGCAGTATTTT | CASSDPAESTDTQYF
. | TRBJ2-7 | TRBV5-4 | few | TGTGCCAGCAGCTTGGTCCAGGTCGGCGAGCAGTACTTC | CASSLVQVGEQYF
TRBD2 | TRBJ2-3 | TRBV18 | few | TGTGCCAGCTCACCAGGGACTAGCGGGACCGCAGATACGCAGTATTTT | CASSPGTSGTADTQYF
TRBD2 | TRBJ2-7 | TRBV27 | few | TGTGCCAGCAGTCTGCAAGCGGGAGGAGGGGGATACTACGAGCAGTACTTC | CASSLQAGGGGYYEQYF
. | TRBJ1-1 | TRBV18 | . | TGTGCCAGCTCACCGACACAAGTCTCTGAAGCTTTCTTT | CASSPTQVSEAFF
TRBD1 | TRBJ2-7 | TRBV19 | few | TGTGCCAGTAGTAATAACAGGGGCCACGAGCAGTACTTC | CASSNNRGHEQYF
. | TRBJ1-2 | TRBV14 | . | TGTGCCAGCAGCCAAGGACGGAACGGGGAAAGGAACTATGGCTACACCTTC | CASSQGRNGERNYGYTF
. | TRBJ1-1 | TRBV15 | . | TGTGCCACCAGCAGAGAGGTAGTCCGGAACACTGAAGCTTTCTTT | CATSREVVRNTEAFF
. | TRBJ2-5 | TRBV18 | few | TGTGCCAGCTCACGCGGGACTCAAGAGACCCAGTACTTC | CASSRGTQETQYF
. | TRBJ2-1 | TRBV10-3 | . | TGTGCCATCACCCACGGACTGGCCTCCTACAATGAGCAGTTCTTC | CAITHGLASYNEQFF
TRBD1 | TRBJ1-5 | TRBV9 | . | TGTGCCAGCAGCGGGTCAGGGGGTAGCAATCAGCCCCAGCATTTT | CASSGSGGSNQPQHF
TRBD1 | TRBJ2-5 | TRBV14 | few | TGTGCCAGCAGCCAAGATGCAGGGGGAAAGACCCAGTACTTC | CASSQDAGGKTQYF
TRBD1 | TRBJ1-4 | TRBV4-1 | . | TGCGCCAGCAGCCCTGTACAGGGGACTAATGAAAAACTGTTTTTT | CASSPVQGTNEKLFF
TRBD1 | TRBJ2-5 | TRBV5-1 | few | TGCGCCAGCAGCTTTGGGCGGACAGGGAATCAAGAGACCCAGTACTTC | CASSFGRTGNQETQYF
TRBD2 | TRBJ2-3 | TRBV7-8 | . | TGTGCCAGCAGCCCACGGACTAGCCCAGATACGCAGTATTTT | CASSPRTSPDTQYF
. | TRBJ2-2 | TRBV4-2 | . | TGTGCCAGCAGCCAAGACTCGAACACCGGGGAGCTGTTTTTT | CASSQDSNTGELFF
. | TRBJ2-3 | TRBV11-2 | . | TGTGCCAGCAGCTTAGAGGTGCTCACGGGTTGGGATACGCAGTATTTT | CASSLEVLTGWDTQYF
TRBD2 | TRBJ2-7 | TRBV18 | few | TGTGCCAGCTCACCCTCCTTTACTAGCGCGTCCTCCTACGAGCAGTACTTC | CASSPSFTSASSYEQYF
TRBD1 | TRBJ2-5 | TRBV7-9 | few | TGTGCCAGCAGCTTGGAGGGACAGGGGAGGAAGACCCAGTACTTC | CASSLEGQGRKTQYF